One sample yielded the 23 T cell receptor beta chains listed below, sequenced in a study of T-cell reconstitution after alpha-beta-depleted transplantation in children. Molecular barcoding with unique molecular identifiers was used for the TCRbeta library. TCRdb passed the PCR reads through MiXCR, listing each CDR3 protein once. The sample holds around 52,000 distinct CDR3 sequences, less than 6% seen once. This material consisted of PBMCs, mostly from graft donor cells, taken 60 days after TCRalphabeta/CD19-depleted stem cell transplant. These receptors came from a female patient under 10 years old who had a stem cell transplant for aplastic anemia, so the T cells may come from the graft donor.

This clonotype was detected many times. This rearrangement joins TRBV3-1 to TRBJ1-4; no definite D call. This CDR3 region has 14 residues. Trimming stripped 1 base from V and 8 bases from J, with 11 bases between. Germline CDR1 and CDR2: LGHDT and YNNKEL (reference sequence). Here the CDR3 reads CASSQVRGGEKLFF. The CDR3 DNA is TGTGCCAGCAGCCAAGTCCGGGGTGGAGAAAAACTGTTTTTT.

At least ten counts were recorded for this clonotype. The gene calls are TRBV27 and TRBJ2-1; D tentatively fits TRBD1 or TRBD2 (5 bases each). The CDR3 is made up of 13 amino acids. In germline, CDR1 is MNHEY, CDR2 SMNVEV (reference sequence). The germline V and J ends were trimmed by 8 bases and 4 bases, with 12 bases remaining between them. The CDR3 protein is CASSTGRYNEQFF. CDR3 bases: TGTGCCAGCTCCACGGGACGGTACAATGAGCAGTTCTTC.

This clonotype came up many times. The chain couples TRBV28 to TRBJ2-4, with 7 bases matching TRBD1. The CDR3 is 14 amino acids. CDR1 and CDR2 from the germline V gene are MDHEN and SYDVKM. Trimming removed 8 bases from V and 3 bases from J; junction bases left unmatched: 7. CDR3 coding DNA: TGTGCCAGCTCATATCCAGGGGGCAAAAACATTCAGTACTTC. Its translation is CASSYPGGKNIQYF.

The chain combines TRBV6-5 with TRBJ1-3; D gene unclear. Germline V gene sequence: CDR1 MNHEY, CDR2 SVGAGI. This CDR3 is built from 15 residues. Trimming pared 7 bases from V and 0 bases from J, leaving 13 bases between. This CDR3 reads CASTKPGSSGNTIYF. The CDR3, as DNA: TGTGCCAGCACTAAACCCGGGAGCTCTGGAAACACCATATATTTT.

This clonotype was found many times. This CDR3 is CASSPGTGFYEQYF. As DNA, the CDR3 is TGTGCCAGCAGCCCCGGGACAGGGTTTTACGAGCAGTACTTC. The chain carries TRBV6-5 and TRBJ2-7; 9 nucleotides match TRBD1. Per the germline V gene, CDR1 is MNHEY and CDR2 is SVGAGI. The CDR3 is made up of 14 amino acids. The V gene end was trimmed by 6 bases and the J gene end by 4 bases; junction bases not matched to a gene: 7.

This clonotype was seen many times. The gene calls are TRBV20-1 and TRBJ2-7; 7 nucleotides agree with TRBD2. V lost 5 bases to trimming and J lost 1 base; unmatched junction nucleotides: 8. This CDR3 contains 14 residues. In germline, CDR1 is DFQATT, CDR2 SNEGSKA (reference sequence). Here the CDR3 reads CSADGASGSYEQYF. For the CDR3, the DNA is TGCAGTGCTGATGGGGCTAGCGGTTCCTACGAGCAGTACTTC.

This clonotype was seen at least ten times. The chain employs TRBV5-1 and TRBJ2-7; 7 positions match TRBD2. Looked up from germline, CDR1 is SGHRS and CDR2 is YFSETQ. The CDR3 loop spans 13 amino acids. The trim removed 6 bases at V and 3 bases at J, leaving 6 bases unmatched. In nucleotides, the CDR3 is TGCGCCAGCAACCGGGAGGTGGGCTACGAGCAGTACTTC. It specifies CASNREVGYEQYF.

Points on this clonotype: A much larger clone lies one base from this, so it may be a read error. J is TRBJ2-3 and V is TRBV6-2 or TRBV6-3; the match to TRBD2 covers 12 bases. The trim removed 6 bases at V and 2 bases at J, leaving 6 bases unmatched. This CDR3 is built from 16 residues. Germline CDR1 and CDR2: MNHEY and SVGEGT. CDR3 sequence (DNA): TGTGCCAGCAGCTGGACTAGCGGGGAATTCACAGATACGCAGTATTTT. The encoded protein is CASSWTSGEFTDTQYF.

The chain employs TRBV6-5 and TRBJ2-7, with TRBD1 as a possible D gene (5 bases). V lost 0 bases and J lost 3, with 6 bases in between. Germline V gene sequence: CDR1 MNHEY, CDR2 SVGAGI. The CDR3 is made up of 13 amino acids. The chain's CDR3 is CASSYSQGYEQYF. CDR3 nucleotides: TGTGCCAGCAGTTACTCTCAGGGCTACGAGCAGTACTTC.

This clonotype is medium-sized (0.01 to 0.1%) in the sample. This chain connects TRBV5-6 to TRBJ2-6, with D possibly TRBD2 on 6 matching bases. Trimming took off 2 bases at V and 4 bases at J, with 10 bases between the two ends. CDR3 size: 15 residues. From germline, CDR1 is SGHDT and CDR2 YYEEEE. Written as DNA, the CDR3 is TGTGCCAGCAGCTTACGGGGGTCCGGGGCCAACGTCCTGACTTTC. Translated, it gives CASSLRGSGANVLTF.

This clonotype was seen repeatedly, ten times or more. The chain carries TRBV20-1 and TRBJ2-3; 11 nucleotides align to TRBD2. This CDR3 comprises 15 residues. Germline V CDR1 and CDR2: DFQATT, SNEGSKA (reference sequence). Germline trimming cut 5 bases from V and 3 bases from J; bases unmatched to any gene: 7. For the CDR3, the DNA is TGCAGTGCTTCCCTAGCGGGAGGCTTAACAGATACGCAGTATTTT. Translating it yields CSASLAGGLTDTQYF.

This clonotype was counted ten times or more. The chain couples TRBV5-4 to TRBJ2-6; D is uncertain. Trimming left V 4 bases short and J 0 bases short, with 5 bases between. Germline CDR1 SGHNT, CDR2 YYREEE (reference sequence). The CDR3 totals 14 residues. CDR3 in amino acids: CASSGNSGANVLTF. CDR3 in DNA: TGTGCCAGCAGCGGAAACTCTGGGGCCAACGTCCTGACTTTC.

This clonotype showed up many times. The chain joins TRBV30 to TRBJ2-2; D gene ambiguous. The CDR3 consists of 11 residues. CDR1 is GTSNPN, CDR2 SVGIG, per germline (reference sequence). V lost 3 bases and J 7 bases, leaving 6 bases between the germline ends. The CDR3 here is CAWRGIGELFF. The CDR3 DNA reads TGTGCCTGGAGGGGGATCGGGGAGCTGTTTTTT.

A few counts support this clonotype. The V call is TRBV11-3, the J call TRBJ2-1; D assignment may be TRBD1 or TRBD2 (5 bases each). The germline V and J ends were trimmed by 7 bases and 0 bases, with 16 bases remaining between them. In germline, CDR1 is SGHNT, CDR2 YENEEA. This CDR3 has 16 amino acids. The CDR3, as DNA: TGTGCCAGCACCGAAGTAGGGGAGAGCTCCTACAATGAGCAGTTCTTC. Its translation is CASTEVGESSYNEQFF. Filled out from reference TRBV11-3 and TRBJ2-1, the complete variable domain reads EAGVVQSPRYKIIEKKQPVAFWCNPISGHNTLYWYLQNLGQGPELLIRYENEEAVDDSQLPKDRFSAERLKGVDSTLKIQPAELGDSAVYLCASTEVGESSYNEQFFGPGTRLTVL.

This clonotype has ten or more counts. This chain connects TRBV29-1 to TRBJ2-1; 16 nucleotides line up with TRBD2. The CDR3 totals 16 residues. CDR1 is SQVTM, CDR2 ANQGSEA, per germline. Unmatched junction bases numbered 6, after V lost 3 bases and J lost 7 bases. The CDR3 reads CSVEGLAGGPSNEQFF. The CDR3 coding sequence is TGCAGCGTTGAGGGACTAGCGGGAGGGCCCTCTAATGAGCAGTTCTTC.

The chain employs TRBV28 and TRBJ2-2, with 10 positions matching TRBD1. Germline-derived CDR1 and CDR2 are MDHEN and SYDVKM. This CDR3 comprises 18 residues. Losses at the gene ends were 5 bases for V and 3 bases for J; bases not matched to a gene: 12. The CDR3 DNA reads TGTGCCAGCAGTGCCCTTGCCTTAGGACAGGGGGACACCGGGGAGCTGTTTTTT. Translating gives CASSALALGQGDTGELFF.

The CDR3: CASSRDPEPEAFF. Here the CDR3 DNA reads TGCGCCAGCAGCCGGGACCCGGAACCTGAAGCTTTCTTT. This rearrangement joins TRBV5-1 to TRBJ1-1, with D tentatively TRBD1 (5 bases). Deletions cut 4 bases from V and 6 bases from J, with 13 bases between. CDR3 length: 13 residues. Germline CDR1 and CDR2: SGHRS and YFSETQ.

This clonotype was detected a few times. The CDR3 coding sequence is TGCGCCAGCAGCCCCTCCCCAGGGATCGAGCAGTACTTC. Amino acid sequence: CASSPSPGIEQYF. V and J are TRBV5-1 and TRBJ2-7, with D perhaps matching TRBD1 (5 bases). The CDR3 is 13 residues long. V shed 4 bases and J shed 6 bases, with 14 bases lying between them. Germline values: CDR1 SGHRS, CDR2 YFSETQ.

This clonotype has just a few counts. J is TRBJ1-1 and V is TRBV4-1; 9 bases match TRBD1. The junction had 6 bases not matched to a gene; V was cut back by 1 base and J by 0 bases. CDR1 MGHRA and CDR2 YSYEKL come from the germline V gene. CDR3 length: 17 residues. CDR3 in amino acids: CASSQGGQGEMNTEAFF. Written as DNA, the CDR3 is TGCGCCAGCAGCCAAGGGGGACAGGGCGAGATGAACACTGAAGCTTTCTTT.

This clonotype was counted ten times or more. The rearrangement links TRBV20-1 to TRBJ2-7, with TRBD2 identical over 14 bases. J was trimmed by 4 bases and V by 4 bases; bases with no gene match: 3. The CDR3 contains 14 residues. Germline V lookup: CDR1 DFQATT, CDR2 SNEGSKA (reference sequence). The CDR3 here is CSATGLAGDYEQYF. The CDR3 nucleotides read TGCAGTGCTACGGGACTAGCGGGGGATTACGAGCAGTACTTC.

Comments on this clonotype: A much bigger clone sits one base away, suggesting this may be a read error. The chain combines TRBV5-1 with TRBJ2-2; 8 nucleotides agree with TRBD1. Germline V lookup: CDR1 SGHRS, CDR2 YFSETQ. This CDR3 has 13 amino acids. V lost 9 bases to trimming and J lost 7 bases; unmatched junction nucleotides: 8. The CDR3 coding sequence is TGCGCCACCGCAGGGGGCCGGATCGGGGAGCTGTTTTTT. This sequence encodes CATAGGRIGELFF.

By its share, this clonotype is medium-sized. V gene TRBV29-1 combines with J gene TRBJ2-7, with D possibly TRBD1 on 5 matching bases. V gave up 4 bases and J gave up 4 bases, with 17 bases separating them. Germline V lookup: CDR1 SQVTM, CDR2 ANQGSEA. The CDR3 loop spans 14 amino acids. CDR3 amino acids: CSVVAGPDPYEQYF. CDR3 nucleotide sequence: TGCAGCGTTGTGGCAGGGCCGGACCCTTACGAGCAGTACTTC.

This clonotype was counted at least ten times. This chain uses TRBV3-1 with TRBJ2-5; D is possibly TRBD1 (5 bases). V lost 1 base, J lost 7 bases, and 16 bases lay in between. Germline loops: CDR1 LGHDT, CDR2 YNNKEL (reference sequence). The CDR3 is 15 residues long. CDR3 DNA sequence: TGTGCCAGCAGCCAAGGAGACGGACACGGTGTGACCCAGTACTTC. Translation: CASSQGDGHGVTQYF.